The rows below give T cell receptor beta chains drawn from one sample of a study of long-term antiretroviral therapy in people with HIV. Libraries were prepared by immunoSEQ multiplex PCR; TCRdb keeps only in-frame clonotypes and omits some of them. The sample consists of about 20,000 clones, around nine tenths of them appearing once. The specimen was unsorted PBMCs, collected 0.5 years after starting antiretroviral therapy. The receptors come from a man aged 35-49 years with HIV. Both conserved end residues are part of each CDR3. The D gene is left open where the match is weak. For some rows the clone size is stated as once, few or many, or as a class when expanded; others skip it.

CASSGLADTDTQYF,TGTGCCAGCAGTGGACTAGCGGACACAGATACGCAGTATTTT,TRBD2,TRBV2,-,TRBJ2-3
CASSTRTGVGYSNQPQHF,TGTGCCAGTAGTACCCGCACAGGGGTCGGATATAGCAATCAGCCCCAGCATTTT,TRBD1,TRBV19,-,TRBJ1-5
CASSVLGGRAERNEQYF,TGTGCCAGCAGTGTCCTAGGTGGCAGGGCCGAGAGGAACGAGCAGTACTTC,-,TRBV28,once,TRBJ2-7
CASSPGTGTNYGYTF,TGTGCCAGTAGTCCCGGGACAGGTACTAACTATGGCTACACCTTC,TRBD1,TRBV19,-,TRBJ1-2
CASSHLTSGSYEQYF,TGTGCCAGCAGCCACTTGACTAGCGGATCCTACGAGCAGTACTTC,TRBD2,TRBV5-4,-,TRBJ2-7
CAVFLGKLFF,TGTGCAGTATTTCTCGGAAAACTGTTTTTT,-,TRBV2,-,TRBJ1-4
CASSDRAGLTDTQYF,TGTGCCAGCAGTGACCGGGCAGGGCTGACAGATACGCAGTATTTT,-,TRBV6-4,-,TRBJ2-3
CASNKIGLHNEQFF,TGTGCCAGCAACAAAATTGGACTGCATAATGAGCAGTTCTTC,-,TRBV14,-,TRBJ2-1
CASSTRDGTYNEQFF,TGTGCCAGTAGTACCCGGGACGGGACCTACAATGAGCAGTTCTTC,-,TRBV19,few,TRBJ2-1
CASNPRGGETQYF,TGTGCCAGCAATCCTCGGGGGGGGGAGACCCAGTACTTC,TRBD2,TRBV9,-,TRBJ2-5
CASSPARNEQYF,TGTGCCAGCAGTCCCGCCCGGAACGAGCAGTACTTC,-,TRBV6-1,-,TRBJ2-7
CASSSYRSEQYF,TGTGCCAGCAGTTCCTACAGGTCCGAGCAGTACTTC,-,TRBV6-5,-,TRBJ2-7
CASSHGLPNEQFF,TGTGCCAGCAGCCACGGACTCCCCAATGAGCAGTTCTTC,-,TRBV6-6,few,TRBJ2-1
CASSIPQANGYTF,TGTGCCAGTAGTATCCCCCAGGCGAATGGCTACACCTTC,-,TRBV19,-,TRBJ1-2
CASSQDARDPYNEQFF,TGCGCCAGCAGCCAAGATGCCCGGGACCCCTACAATGAGCAGTTCTTC,-,TRBV4-3,-,TRBJ2-1
CASSLGQPPGGYTF,TGTGCCAGCAGCTTGGGACAGCCCCCCGGTGGCTACACCTTC,-,TRBV5-4,-,TRBJ1-2
CASSLGVNSPLHF,TGTGCCAGCAGTTTAGGCGTCAATTCACCCCTCCACTTT,-,TRBV27,-,TRBJ1-6
CAAGGPWNNEQFF,TGTGCAGCGGGGGGGCCCTGGAACAATGAGCAGTTCTTC,TRBD2,TRBV27,-,TRBJ2-1
CATWTDRSTDTQYF,TGTGCCACCTGGACGGACAGAAGCACAGATACGCAGTATTTT,-,TRBV15,-,TRBJ2-3
CASSLSGTGGYEQYF,TGTGCCAGCAGCCTTTCCGGGACAGGGGGCTACGAGCAGTACTTC,TRBD1,TRBV7-8,-,TRBJ2-7
CASSPQTGTAVDGYTF,TGTGCCAGCAGCCCCCAAACCGGGACCGCGGTTGATGGCTACACCTTC,-,TRBV7-9,-,TRBJ1-2
CASIPRGRDTQYF,TGTGCCAGCATCCCGCGGGGGAGAGATACGCAGTATTTT,TRBD2,TRBV6-6,-,TRBJ2-3
CASSLQGISSYNEQFF,TGTGCCAGCAGCTTACAGGGGATAAGCTCCTACAATGAGCAGTTCTTC,-,TRBV7-9,once,TRBJ2-1
CASSLVKPNTGELFF,TGTGCCAGCAGCTTAGTGAAGCCCAACACCGGGGAGCTGTTTTTT,-,TRBV7-2,few,TRBJ2-2
CASSFRDSPVYEQYF,TGTGCCAGCAGCTTCCGGGACTCACCGGTCTACGAGCAGTACTTC,-,TRBV5-6,-,TRBJ2-7
CASSPPGRYNEQFF,TGTGCCAGCAGCCCTCCGGGACGATACAATGAGCAGTTCTTC,-,TRBV7-9,-,TRBJ2-1
CASSFWSGLKNIQYF,TGTGCCAGCAGTTTTTGGAGCGGACTAAAAAACATTCAGTACTTC,-,TRBV27,-,TRBJ2-4
CASSYSTGVSYNEQFF,TGTGCCAGCAGTTACTCGACCGGGGTTTCCTACAATGAGCAGTTCTTC,-,TRBV6-5,-,TRBJ2-1
CASSPTSDRWETQYF,TGTGCCAGCAGTCCGACCTCGGACAGATGGGAGACCCAGTACTTC,-,TRBV27,-,TRBJ2-5
CASSPRQPGAYEQYF,TGCGCCAGCAGCCCCCGGCAGCCTGGGGCCTACGAGCAGTACTTC,-,TRBV4-1,-,TRBJ2-7
CASIRGGTKETQYF,TGTGCCAGCATCCGAGGAGGGACAAAAGAGACCCAGTACTTC,-,TRBV6-1,-,TRBJ2-5
CASSQDGGGAMKTQYF,TGCGCCAGCAGCCAAGACGGCGGGGGGGCGATGAAGACCCAGTACTTC,TRBD2,TRBV4-1,-,TRBJ2-5
CASSRWPEETQYF,TGTGCCAGCAGCCGATGGCCCGAAGAGACCCAGTACTTC,-,TRBV11-2,-,TRBJ2-5
CASRRNRGLFETQYF,TGCGCCAGCAGAAGAAACAGGGGGCTCTTTGAGACCCAGTACTTC,TRBD1,TRBV5-1,-,TRBJ2-5
CASSPLAGKVKEQFF,TGTGCCAGCAGTCCGCTAGCGGGGAAAGTCAAGGAGCAGTTCTTC,TRBD2,TRBV27,-,TRBJ2-1
CASSSSSYNEQFF,TGTGCCAGCAGTTCAAGTTCTTACAATGAGCAGTTCTTC,-,TRBV6-6,-,TRBJ2-1
CAWRETYEQYF,TGTGCCTGGAGGGAAACCTACGAGCAGTACTTC,-,TRBV30,-,TRBJ2-7
CASSHADRAARNEQFF,TGCGCCAGCAGCCACGCAGACAGAGCCGCCCGGAATGAGCAGTTCTTC,-,TRBV4-3,-,TRBJ2-1
CASSATGSPSPLHF,TGTGCCAGCAGCGCAACAGGGTCACCTTCACCCCTCCACTTT,-,TRBV11-2,-,TRBJ1-6
CASSPPLGQGSGNQPQHF,TGTGCCAGCAGTCCTCCATTAGGACAGGGGAGTGGCAATCAGCCCCAGCATTTT,TRBD1,TRBV28,-,TRBJ1-5
CASAVAGPSNEQFF,TGCGCCAGCGCGGTGGCGGGGCCCTCCAATGAGCAGTTCTTC,-,TRBV5-1,once,TRBJ2-1
CASSEVQGSLSYEQFF,TGTGCCAGCAGTGAAGTGCAGGGGTCCCTATCATATGAGCAGTTCTTC,-,TRBV6-1,-,TRBJ2-1
CASSLKGWEQYF,TGTGCCAGCAGCTTGAAGGGTTGGGAGCAGTACTTC,-,TRBV5-6,-,TRBJ2-7
CASSLTRTDTQYF,TGTGCCAGCAGTTTAACTCGCACAGATACGCAGTATTTT,-,TRBV27,once,TRBJ2-3
CASSLNGLETQYF,TGTGCCAGCAGCTTAAACGGGTTGGAGACCCAGTACTTC,-,TRBV7-9,-,TRBJ2-5
CASSPLPDPYGYTF,TGTGCCAGCTCACCGTTACCCGATCCATATGGCTACACCTTC,-,TRBV18,-,TRBJ1-2
CAWSHTRDRWYF,TGTGCCTGGAGCCATACCCGGGACAGGTGGTACTTC,TRBD1,TRBV30,-,TRBJ2-7
CASSSAGRVAFSGSGNEQFF,TGTGCCAGTAGTTCCGCGGGACGGGTCGCTTTTAGCGGGAGCGGAAATGAGCAGTTCTTC,TRBD2,TRBV19,-,TRBJ2-1
CASKLKGWGETYEQYF,TGTGCCAGCAAACTAAAGGGGTGGGGGGAGACCTACGAGCAGTACTTC,-,TRBV27,-,TRBJ2-7
CASSLEMGVVELFF,TGCGCCAGCAGCTTGGAAATGGGGGTAGTGGAGCTGTTTTTT,-,TRBV5-1,-,TRBJ2-2
CASSERGNNQPQHF,TGTGCCAGCAGTGAACGCGGCAACAATCAGCCCCAGCATTTT,-,TRBV6-1,once,TRBJ1-5
CAWGNTEAFF,TGTGCCTGGGGTAACACTGAAGCTTTCTTT,-,TRBV30,once,TRBJ1-1
CASSTTSGGYEQYF,TGTGCCAGTAGCACTACTAGCGGGGGCTACGAGCAGTACTTC,TRBD2,TRBV19,-,TRBJ2-7
CASSRGNEQFF,TGTGCCAGCAGCCGGGGCAATGAGCAGTTCTTC,-,TRBV11-2,-,TRBJ2-1
CASSPVRTRDYEQYF,TGCGCCAGCAGCCCGGTCAGGACGCGGGACTACGAGCAGTACTTC,-,TRBV5-1,-,TRBJ2-7